Listed here are 11 T cell receptor beta chains from one sample, sequenced in a study of blood T cells in healthy people across ages. A second 7 to 11 cycle PCR used barcoded and J-beta primers. In TCRdb, the 5' RACE reads were re-called with MiXCR into one record per CDR3 protein. The table has about a million distinct CDR3 sequences, 35% to 45% seen once. The sample comprised blood. These receptors originate from a man aged 18 to 29 in good health.

V is TRBV7-2 and J is TRBJ1-5, with D uncertain. This CDR3 is built from 14 residues. Deletions cut 1 base from V and 6 bases from J, with 10 bases between. The germline V gene has CDR1 SGHTA and CDR2 FQGNSA. The CDR3 loop reads CASSLGSRGQPQHF. As DNA, the CDR3 is TGTGCCAGCAGCTTAGGATCCAGAGGTCAGCCCCAGCATTTT.

The genes are TRBV12-3 or TRBV12-4 and TRBJ1-2, with 7 bases that match TRBD1. V gave up 5 bases and J gave up 4 bases; unmatched junction bases: 4. This CDR3 has 13 amino acids. CDR3 nucleotide sequence: TGTGCCAGCAGTGCCGCAGGGGGCTATGGCTACACCTTC. This encodes CASSAAGGYGYTF.

On this clonotype: The germline gene is not matched at one end of the junction; a read error may be the cause. This chain uses TRBV6-5 with TRBJ1-2; D not resolved. The CDR3 totals 13 residues. The germline V gene encodes CDR1 MNHEY and CDR2 SVGAGI. CDR3 DNA sequence: TGTGCCGGCAGTTACTCGAAAGGGAATGGCTACACCTTC. As protein: CAGSYSKGNGYTF.

J is TRBJ1-3 and V is TRBV18; perhaps TRBD1 as D (5 bases). This CDR3 has 15 residues. From germline, CDR1 is KGHSH and CDR2 LQKENI. Trimming stripped 3 bases from V and 2 bases from J, with 11 bases between. CDR3 nucleotide sequence: TGTGCCAGCTCACCCCAGGGTGCCCCTGGAAACACCATATATTTT. Its protein is CASSPQGAPGNTIYF.

This clonotype was recorded only once. The V gene is TRBV24-1, the J gene TRBJ2-2; D might be TRBD1 (5 bases). Germline CDR1 and CDR2: KGHDR and SFDVKD. The length of the CDR3 is 15 residues. The V and J ends lost 4 bases and 1 base respectively, with 9 bases between them. The CDR3 DNA reads as TGTGCCACCAGTGAGGTCACAGGGAACACCGGGGAGCTGTTTTTT. This gives the protein CATSEVTGNTGELFF.

The chain uses TRBV9 and TRBJ2-5; 7 bases line up with TRBD1. V gave up 3 bases and J gave up 4 bases; unmatched junction bases: 6. The V gene's germline CDR1 is SGDLS and CDR2 YYNGEE. CDR3 length equals 14 residues. The CDR3 reads CASSAGTARETQYF. The CDR3 nucleotides read TGTGCCAGCAGCGCCGGGACAGCTAGAGAGACCCAGTACTTC.

The chain links TRBV13 to TRBJ1-1; D gene uncertain. The germline CDR1 and CDR2 sequences are PRHDT and FYEKMQ (reference sequence). V lost 6 bases to trimming and J lost 0 bases, with 11 bases between them. There are 14 residues in the CDR3. The CDR3 nucleotides are TGTGCCAGCAGTCGTTACGGGGTGAACACTGAAGCTTTCTTT. Translation: CASSRYGVNTEAFF.

V gene TRBV2 combines with J gene TRBJ2-1; TRBD1 aligns across 10 bases. This CDR3 has 15 residues. Germline CDR1 is SNHLY and CDR2 is FYNNEI. The J segment lost 5 bases and the V segment lost 7 bases, leaving 8 bases of the junction unmatched. As DNA, the CDR3 is TGTGCCAGCATTAGCGGGACAGGGGTCCACAATGAGCAGTTCTTC. Its translation: CASISGTGVHNEQFF. Full variable domain (rest looked up from reference TRBV2 and TRBJ2-1): EPEVTQTPSHQVTQMGQEVILRCVPISNHLYFYWYRQILGQKVEFLVSFYNNEISEKSEIFDDQFSVERPDGSNFTLKIRSTKLEDSAMYFCASISGTGVHNEQFFGPGTRLTVL.

This chain connects TRBV10-3 to TRBJ1-2; TRBD1 aligns across 8 bases. Trimming at V came to 7 bases and at J to 4 bases, leaving 5 bases not matched to a gene. The CDR3 loop spans 13 amino acids. The germline gives CDR1 ENHRY, CDR2 SYGVKD. CDR3 nucleotide sequence: TGTGCCATCACTAAAGGACAGGGCTATGGCTACACCTTC. Protein sequence: CAITKGQGYGYTF.

The gene calls are TRBV10-3 and TRBJ2-7; weak D call: TRBD1 (6 bases). Trimming took off 3 bases at V and 6 bases at J, with 9 bases between the two ends. The CDR3 covers 12 residues. Germline CDR1 ENHRY, CDR2 SYGVKD. The CDR3 is CAISEGGGEQYF. The CDR3 nucleotides read TGTGCCATCAGTGAAGGGGGTGGCGAGCAGTACTTC.

This rearrangement joins TRBV24-1 to TRBJ2-5; no clear D. The end of the DNA aligns better with TRBJ2-7, so the J call may be wrong. Germline CDR1 and CDR2: KGHDR and SFDVKD. The CDR3 runs 14 residues. The CDR3 coding sequence is TGTGCCACCAGTTCTCCCCGTTCGGTGGACGAGCAGTACTTC. Protein sequence: CATSSPRSVDEQYF.